The sequence of this TCR beta chain was determined in a study of CD4+ T cells in melanoma. By share of the sample, this clone is medium-sized (0.01 to 0.1%). Deletions cut 5 bases from V and 5 bases from J, with 7 bases between. This CDR3 is built from 11 residues. In germline, CDR1 is SGHKS, CDR2 YYEKEE (reference sequence). Sequencing was performed with immunoSEQ multiplex PCR; in TCRdb, only in-frame clones are kept and a portion is missing. Seen here are about 5,700 clones, less than 70% observed once, and the top ten hold roughly 25%. The chain uses TRBV5-5 and TRBJ1-1; D call uncertain. The sample comprised cells from a culture (not recorded whether cultured in vitro). This TCR came from a human donor with melanoma. The CDR3 region is CASRWGTEAFF. The CDR3 region has the DNA TGTGCCAGCAGATGGGGAACTGAAGCTTTCTTT.